The present T cell receptor beta chain was sequenced within a study of cytomegalovirus exposure and HLA in healthy donors. Broader study findings: In vitro checks showed that a few CMV-associated chains really do target CMV antigens.

CDR3 length equals 14 residues. Losses at the gene ends were 5 bases for V and 2 bases for J; bases not matched to a gene: 5. The germline V gene encodes CDR1 MGHDK and CDR2 SYGVNS. A multiplex PCR was run with 60 Vbeta primers and 13 Jbeta primers. Repertoires were generated with immunoSEQ multiplex PCR, while TCRdb's copy carries only in-frame clones and drops some. The table includes roughly 120,000 clones, roughly 80% detected once. As regards this clone: Antigen unknown. This specimen includes other DNA sequences encoding the same CDR3.

The source material was PBMCs. The origin of this receptor is a woman aged 30 to 39 in good health and CMV-seronegative. The chain has TRBV25-1 and TRBJ2-5; 7 bases are a match to TRBD1. The CDR3 sequence is CASSSDRPQETQYF. The CDR3 coding sequence is TGTGCCAGCAGTTCGGACAGGCCACAAGAGACCCAGTACTTC.